The T cell receptor (beta chain) described here comes from a study of T-cell reconstitution after alpha-beta-depleted transplantation in children. On this clonotype itself: One end of the junction fails to match germline, which may point to a read error.

Looked up from germline, CDR1 is DFQATT and CDR2 is SNEGSKA (reference sequence). CDR3 size: 16 residues. Unique molecular identifiers were used in preparing the TCRbeta library. TCRdb re-called the PCR reads with MiXCR, one entry per CDR3 protein. Of around 500,000 distinct CDR3 sequences in the sample, roughly 24% are singletons; the top ten hold around an eighth. The TCR originated in a boy under two years old who had a stem cell transplant for acute myeloid leukemia, so the T cells may come from the graft donor. The source material was PBMCs, mostly from graft donor cells, sampled 360 days after TCRalphabeta/CD19-depleted stem cell transplant. The V call is TRBV20-1, the J call TRBJ2-1; D is undetermined. The CDR3 coding sequence is TGCTGTGCTAGAGATCCCCCAGGTTACTCCTACAATGAGCAGTTCTTC. It codes for CCARDPPGYSYNEQFF.